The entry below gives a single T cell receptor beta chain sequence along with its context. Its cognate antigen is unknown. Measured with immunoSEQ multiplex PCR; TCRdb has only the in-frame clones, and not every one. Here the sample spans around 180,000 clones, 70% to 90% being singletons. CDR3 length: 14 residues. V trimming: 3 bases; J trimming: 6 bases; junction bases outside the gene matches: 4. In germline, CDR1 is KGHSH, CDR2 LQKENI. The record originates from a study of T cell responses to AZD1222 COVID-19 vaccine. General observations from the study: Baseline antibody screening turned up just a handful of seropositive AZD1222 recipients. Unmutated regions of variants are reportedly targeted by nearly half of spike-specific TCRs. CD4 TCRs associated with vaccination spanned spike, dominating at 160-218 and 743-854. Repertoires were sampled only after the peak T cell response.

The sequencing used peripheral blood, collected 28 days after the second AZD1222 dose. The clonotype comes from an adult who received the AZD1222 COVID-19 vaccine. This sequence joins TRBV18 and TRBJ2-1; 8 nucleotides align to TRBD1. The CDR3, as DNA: TGTGCCAGCTCACCTACGGACAGGGTCAATGAGCAGTTCTTC. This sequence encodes CASSPTDRVNEQFF.